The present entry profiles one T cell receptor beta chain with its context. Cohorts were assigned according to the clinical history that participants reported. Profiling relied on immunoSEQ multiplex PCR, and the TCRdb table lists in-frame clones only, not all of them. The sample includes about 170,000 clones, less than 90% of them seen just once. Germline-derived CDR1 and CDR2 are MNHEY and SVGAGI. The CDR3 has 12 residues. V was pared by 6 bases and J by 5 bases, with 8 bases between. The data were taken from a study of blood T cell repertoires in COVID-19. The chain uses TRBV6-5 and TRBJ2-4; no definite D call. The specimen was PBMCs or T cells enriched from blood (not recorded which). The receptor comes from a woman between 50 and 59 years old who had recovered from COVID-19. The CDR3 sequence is CASRGDENIQYF. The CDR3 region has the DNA TGTGCCAGCAGGGGCGACGAAAACATTCAGTACTTC.